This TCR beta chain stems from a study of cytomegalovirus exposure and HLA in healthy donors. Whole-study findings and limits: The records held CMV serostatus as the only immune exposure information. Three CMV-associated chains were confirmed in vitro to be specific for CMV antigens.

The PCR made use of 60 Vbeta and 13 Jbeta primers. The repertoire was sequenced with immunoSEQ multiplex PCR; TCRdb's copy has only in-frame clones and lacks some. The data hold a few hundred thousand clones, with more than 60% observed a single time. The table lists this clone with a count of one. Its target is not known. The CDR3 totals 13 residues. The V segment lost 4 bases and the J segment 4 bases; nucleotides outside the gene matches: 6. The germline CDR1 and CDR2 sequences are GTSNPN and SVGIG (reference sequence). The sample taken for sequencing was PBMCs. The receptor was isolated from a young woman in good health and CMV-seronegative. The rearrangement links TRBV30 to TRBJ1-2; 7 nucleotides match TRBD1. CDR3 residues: CAWTRQGFYGYTF. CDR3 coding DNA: TGTGCCTGGACAAGACAGGGTTTCTATGGCTACACCTTC.